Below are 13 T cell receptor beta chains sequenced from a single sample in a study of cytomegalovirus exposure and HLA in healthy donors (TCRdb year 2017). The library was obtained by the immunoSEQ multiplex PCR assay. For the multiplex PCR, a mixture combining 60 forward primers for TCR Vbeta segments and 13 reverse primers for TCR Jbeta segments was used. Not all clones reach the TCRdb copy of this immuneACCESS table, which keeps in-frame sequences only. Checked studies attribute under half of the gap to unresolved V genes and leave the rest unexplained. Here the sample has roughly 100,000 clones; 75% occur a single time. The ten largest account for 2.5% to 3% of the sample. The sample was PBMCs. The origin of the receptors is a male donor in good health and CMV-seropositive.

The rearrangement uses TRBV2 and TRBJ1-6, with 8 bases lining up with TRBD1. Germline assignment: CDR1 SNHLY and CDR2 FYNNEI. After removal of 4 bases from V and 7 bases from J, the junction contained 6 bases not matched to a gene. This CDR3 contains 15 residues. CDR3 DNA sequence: TGTGCCAGCAGTGCTGGGGGGACAGGCAATTCACCCCTCCACTTT. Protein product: CASSAGGTGNSPLHF.

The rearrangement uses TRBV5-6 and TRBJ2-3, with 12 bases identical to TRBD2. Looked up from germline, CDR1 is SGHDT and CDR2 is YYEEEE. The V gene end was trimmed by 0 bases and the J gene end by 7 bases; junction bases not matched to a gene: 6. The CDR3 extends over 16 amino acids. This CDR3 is CASSLVLAGGTYTQYF. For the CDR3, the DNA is TGTGCCAGCAGCTTGGTGCTAGCGGGAGGGACGTATACGCAGTATTTT.

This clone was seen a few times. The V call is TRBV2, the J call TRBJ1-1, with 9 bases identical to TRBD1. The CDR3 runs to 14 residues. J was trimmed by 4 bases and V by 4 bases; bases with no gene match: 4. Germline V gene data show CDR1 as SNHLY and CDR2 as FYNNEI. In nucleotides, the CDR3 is TGTGCCAGCAGTGTACAGGGGGCGCGCACTGAAGCTTTCTTT. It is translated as CASSVQGARTEAFF.

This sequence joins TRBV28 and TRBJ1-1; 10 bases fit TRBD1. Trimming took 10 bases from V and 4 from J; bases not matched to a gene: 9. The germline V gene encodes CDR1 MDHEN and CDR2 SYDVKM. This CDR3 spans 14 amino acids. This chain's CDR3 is CATQDRGLFTEAFF. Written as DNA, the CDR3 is TGTGCCACACAAGACAGGGGGCTCTTCACTGAAGCTTTCTTT.

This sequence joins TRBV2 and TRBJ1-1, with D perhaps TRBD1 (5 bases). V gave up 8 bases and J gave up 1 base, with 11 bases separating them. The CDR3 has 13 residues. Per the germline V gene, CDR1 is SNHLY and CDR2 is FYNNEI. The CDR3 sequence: CASGFDRNTEAFF. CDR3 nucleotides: TGTGCCAGCGGATTCGACAGGAACACTGAAGCTTTCTTT.

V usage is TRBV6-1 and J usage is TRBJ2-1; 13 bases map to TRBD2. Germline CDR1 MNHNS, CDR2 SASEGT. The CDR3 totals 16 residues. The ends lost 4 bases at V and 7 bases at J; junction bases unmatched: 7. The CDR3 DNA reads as TGTGCCAGCAGTGTCCAGACTAGCGGGGGGAGGAATGAGCAGTTCTTC. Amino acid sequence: CASSVQTSGGRNEQFF.

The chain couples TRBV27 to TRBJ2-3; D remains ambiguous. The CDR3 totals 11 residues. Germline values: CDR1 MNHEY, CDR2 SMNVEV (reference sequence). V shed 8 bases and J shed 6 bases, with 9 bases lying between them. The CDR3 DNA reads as TGTGCCAGCGCCTTGCGGGATACGCAGTATTTT. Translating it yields CASALRDTQYF.

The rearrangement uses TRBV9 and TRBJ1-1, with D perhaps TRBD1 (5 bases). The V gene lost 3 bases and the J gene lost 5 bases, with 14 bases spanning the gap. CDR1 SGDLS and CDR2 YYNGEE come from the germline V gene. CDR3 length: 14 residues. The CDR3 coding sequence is TGTGCCAGCAGCGCCCGTGGGGAGGGGACTGAAGCTTTCTTT. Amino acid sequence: CASSARGEGTEAFF.

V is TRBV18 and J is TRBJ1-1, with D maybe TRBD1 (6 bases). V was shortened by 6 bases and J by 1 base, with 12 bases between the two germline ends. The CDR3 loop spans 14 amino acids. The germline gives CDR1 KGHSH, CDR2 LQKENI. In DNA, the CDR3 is TGTGCCAGCTCCCCCGGGGGGGCGAACACTGAAGCTTTCTTT. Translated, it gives CASSPGGANTEAFF.

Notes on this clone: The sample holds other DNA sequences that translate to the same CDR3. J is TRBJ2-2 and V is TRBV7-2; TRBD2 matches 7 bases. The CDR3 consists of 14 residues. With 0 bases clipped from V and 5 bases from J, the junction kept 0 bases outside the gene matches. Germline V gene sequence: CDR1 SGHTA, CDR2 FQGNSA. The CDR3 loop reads CASSLAGGTGELFF. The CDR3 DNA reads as TGTGCCAGCAGCTTAGCGGGAGGGACCGGGGAGCTGTTTTTT.

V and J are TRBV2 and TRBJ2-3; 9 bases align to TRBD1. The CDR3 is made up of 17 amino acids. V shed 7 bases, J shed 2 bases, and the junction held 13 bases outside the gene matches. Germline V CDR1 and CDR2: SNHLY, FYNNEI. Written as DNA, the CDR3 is TGTGCCAGCACTGGTGAAGGTGGGACAGGGTTCACAGATACGCAGTATTTT. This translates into CASTGEGGTGFTDTQYF.

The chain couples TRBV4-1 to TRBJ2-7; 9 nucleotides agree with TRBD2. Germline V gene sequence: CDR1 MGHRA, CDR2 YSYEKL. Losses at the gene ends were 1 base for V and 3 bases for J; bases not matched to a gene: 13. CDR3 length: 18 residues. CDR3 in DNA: TGCGCCAGCAGCCAAGGCCCCCCGGAGACTAGCGGAGTCTACGAGCAGTACTTC. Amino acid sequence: CASSQGPPETSGVYEQYF.

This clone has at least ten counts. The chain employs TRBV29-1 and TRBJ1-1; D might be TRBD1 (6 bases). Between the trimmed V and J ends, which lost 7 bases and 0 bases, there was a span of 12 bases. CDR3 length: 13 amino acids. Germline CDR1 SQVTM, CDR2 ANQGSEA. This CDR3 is CSGTDGMNTEAFF. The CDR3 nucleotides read TGCAGCGGGACAGACGGGATGAACACTGAAGCTTTCTTT.